This T cell receptor beta chain was recovered during a study of control samples from healthy donors and cancer patients. Profiled with immunoSEQ multiplex PCR; TCRdb holds only in-frame clones, not every one. This sample has roughly 130,000 clones, with around 90% found just once. With 4 bases removed from V and 3 bases from J, the gap between germline ends came to 9 bases. Per germline, CDR1 SGHTA and CDR2 FQGNSA. The CDR3 sequence is 13 residues long. J is TRBJ1-1 and V is TRBV7-2, with D unclear. Sequencing was done on a sample of blood. The sequence derives from a man younger than 30 in good health. CDR3 coding DNA: TGTGCCAGCAGCTGGGCAGGTGACACTGAAGCTTTCTTT. This gives the protein CASSWAGDTEAFF.